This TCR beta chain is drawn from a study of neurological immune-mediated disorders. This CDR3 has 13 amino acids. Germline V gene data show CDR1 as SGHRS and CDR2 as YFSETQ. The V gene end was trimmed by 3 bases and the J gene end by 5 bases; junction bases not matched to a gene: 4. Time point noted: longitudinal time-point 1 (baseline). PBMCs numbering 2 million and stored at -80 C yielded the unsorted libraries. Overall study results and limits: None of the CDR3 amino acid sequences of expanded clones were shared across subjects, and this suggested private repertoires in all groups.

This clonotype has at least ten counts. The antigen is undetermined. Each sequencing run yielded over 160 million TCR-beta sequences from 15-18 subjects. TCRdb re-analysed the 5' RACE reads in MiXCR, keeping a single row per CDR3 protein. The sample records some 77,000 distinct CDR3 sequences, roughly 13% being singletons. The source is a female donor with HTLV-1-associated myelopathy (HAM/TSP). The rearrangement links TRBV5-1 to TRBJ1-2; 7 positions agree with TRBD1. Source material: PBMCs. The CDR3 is CASSSETGYGYTF. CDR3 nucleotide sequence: TGCGCCAGCAGCTCAGAGACAGGGTATGGCTACACCTTC.